The TCR beta chain described here comes from a study of T cells in localized non-small cell lung cancer. V was clipped by 5 bases and J by 4 bases, with 14 bases between them. The length of the CDR3 is 14 residues. The germline V gene encodes CDR1 MNHEY and CDR2 SVGAGI. To note about this clone: Its antigen is still unknown.

Sequencing used immunoSEQ multiplex PCR; TCRdb keeps in-frame clones, though not all of them. Of around 16,000 clones in the sample, around 84% were seen once. Whole-study results and caveats: Exceeding tumor, uninvolved adjacent lung had the highest T cell clonality. A median about 62 of the top 100 tumor clones appeared in adjacent lung. Sequencing was restricted to one tumor region; therefore, heterogeneity remains possible.

The chain employs TRBV6-5 and TRBJ1-1, with D hard to call. The origin of this receptor is a male donor older than 55 with stage I lung adenocarcinoma. The source material was peripheral blood, sampled before any cancer treatment. The CDR3 loop reads CASSTRVAGTEAFF. The CDR3 nucleotides read TGTGCCAGCAGTACGAGAGTAGCGGGCACTGAAGCTTTCTTT.